Listed below are T cell receptor beta chains from one sample, sequenced in a study of blood T cell repertoires in COVID-19. Some clones are missing from TCRdb's copy, which holds only in-frame ones; the method was immunoSEQ multiplex PCR. In the table there are about 350,000 clones, more than 75% of which are singletons. Material: PBMCs or T cells enriched from blood (not recorded which). Receptors were obtained from a woman aged 25-40 years who had recovered from COVID-19. Both conserved end residues are trimmed from each CDR3.

TRBV5-8	ASSSRDWGYT
TRBV19	ASSIGRGGPDSEAF
TRBV2	ASSENRDESEQY
TRBV2	ASSPYIDRVSYNEQF
TRBV5-8	ASSGHSRKTFSYT
TRBV9	ASNPGDRGRLVSGANVLT
TRBV6-5	ASSRTGWETQY
TRBV7-9	ASSPPATGRHTEAF
TRBV29-1	SVELTDGYT
TRBV19	ATGAGGWTEAF
TRBV5-1	ASSGGQGGLEAF